This record concerns one T cell receptor beta chain sequence. The antigen this receptor binds is unknown. Base qualities are not at hand, and no much larger clone is one base apart. Whole blood was collected in K2EDTA tubes by collaborating institutions according to the institutions' own protocols. For TCRbeta analysis, collaborators shipped samples in one of three forms: frozen whole blood, isolated PBMCs, or DNA extracted from either of those sample types. In the germline V gene, CDR1 corresponds to SGHVS and CDR2 to FQNEAQ. Trimming takes 6 bases from V and 2 bases from J, and the germline ends sit 16 bases apart. Reading from cysteine to phenylalanine, the CDR3 counts 15 amino acids. CDR3 DNA is the only sequence kept; it has 45 bases, read in frame from the first base. These data originate in a study of blood T cell repertoires in COVID-19 (dated by TCRdb to 2018 to 2021). Background for the entire study: Samples covering the acute and convalescent phases of COVID-19 were provided by collaborators in the United States, Italy and Spain. The prospective study material was composed of cDNA or gDNA derived from T cells, B-cell-depleted T cells, or PBMCs. The dataset comprised deeply sampled blood TCRbeta repertoires from subjects exposed to, actively infected with, or recovered from COVID-19. The repertoires were released in a freely available public database intended as a resource for research on the immune response to SARS-CoV-2. Samples came from the ongoing ImmuneRACE study (first 160 participants) plus 1,254 subjects from 6 global collaborators. Sample metadata almost always included a de-identified subject ID, COVID-19 status, age in years and sex. HLA class I and class II types, where available, came from metadata supplied by the sample provider rather than from assay-based typing.

TCRbeta CDR3 regions were amplified from genomic DNA by means of the immunoSEQ Assay, a bias-controlled multiplex PCR. Per the source publication's procedure: The number of nucleated cells in each sample was estimated by amplification of reference gene primers within the assay. To quantify the absolute abundance of each unique TCRbeta CDR3 rearrangement, sequence reads were collapsed and filtered. Productive Simpson clonality was computed per sample as the square root of Simpson's diversity index over productive rearrangements. TCRdb carries this immuneACCESS record with in-frame sequences only. Its versions omit some clonotypes, under half of them owing to an unresolved V gene in the studies checked, with the rest unexplained. The V and J calls and clone size come from that table; D and trimming were worked out from the DNA. A total of approximately 230,000 clones appear in this sample, 85% to 90% of them only once. The biggest ten clones account for more than 1.2% of the sample.

Here is what the overall study found, with its caveats: How much clinical and demographic metadata was included differed by source and by participant, and the metadata was provided uncurated.

Sequences were obtained from peripheral blood. The origin of this receptor is a man older than 75 with acute or convalescent COVID-19. Recombination linked TRBV7-8 to TRBJ2-5; TRBD2 might be the D gene, on 6 matching bases. The DNA sequence is given as TGTGCCAGCAGTCCCGTGGGGCGGGAACAAGAGACCCAGTACTTC. Its translation reads: CASSPVGREQETQYF. Where the CDR3 stops, the reference TRBV7-8 and TRBJ2-5 genes take over; the full variable domain is GAGVSQSPRYKVAKRGQDVALRCDPISGHVSLFWYQQALGQGPEFLTYFQNEAQLDKSGLPSDRFFAERPEGSVSTLKIQRTQQEDSAVYLCASSPVGREQETQYFGPGTRLLVL.